This T cell receptor (beta chain) was found in a study of T cells in Graves' hyperthyroidism and ophthalmopathy. The study's findings and limits: Stable hyperthyroidism was told apart from ophthalmopathy by a model built on 13 V-J features. Most clonotypes expanded in the thyroid (above 0.001) were also present in blood.

V lost 3 bases to trimming and J lost 0 bases, with 7 bases between them. The CDR3 extends over 14 amino acids. Germline V gene sequence: CDR1 SGDLS, CDR2 YYNGEE. Notes on this clonotype: Its antigen is undetermined.

From RNA transcripts, TCR beta CDR3 regions were amplified. During a first-round RT-PCR of the TCR CDR3, the HTBI primer set was used. Each CDR3 protein is one row after TCRdb ran MiXCR on the multiplex PCR reads. In the table there are approximately 420,000 distinct CDR3 sequences, more than 13% of which are singletons. Hyperthyroidism in the patients, aged 18 to 65, was newly diagnosed and under 2 months in duration. Source material for PBMCs was 10 ml fresh peripheral blood. Source material: blood. The genes are TRBV9 and TRBJ1-5; D is ambiguous. This TCR was sampled from a woman aged 25 to 39 with Graves' hyperthyroidism. The CDR3 region has the DNA TGTGCCAGCAGCGACTTTAATAGCAATCAGCCCCAGCATTTT. Residues: CASSDFNSNQPQHF.